These 18 T cell receptor beta chains share one sample of origin, sequenced in a study of T cell responses to AZD1222 COVID-19 vaccine. The table came from immunoSEQ multiplex PCR; TCRdb's copy has only in-frame clones and leaves some out. The repertoire consists of about 150,000 clones, with about 88% occurring once and the leading ten covering approximately 7.2%. Specimen: peripheral blood, collected after recovery from COVID-19. The origin of the receptors is an adult who had recovered from COVID-19.

This clone has a handful of counts. V gene TRBV12-5 combines with J gene TRBJ1-5, with D perhaps matching TRBD1 (5 bases). Germline lookup yields CDR1 LGHNT and CDR2 FRNRAP. The CDR3 runs 13 residues. V shed 4 bases and J shed 4 bases, with 8 bases lying between them. The CDR3 here is CASGSTANQPQHF. In DNA form, the CDR3 reads TGTGCTAGTGGTTCGACAGCAAATCAGCCCCAGCATTTT.

V and J are TRBV5-6 and TRBJ1-6; D gene uncertain. The V and J ends lost 0 bases and 4 bases respectively, with 11 bases between them. Per germline, CDR1 SGHDT and CDR2 YYEEEE. The CDR3 extends over 16 amino acids. CDR3 nucleotides: TGTGCCAGCAGCTTGGGGTTGGGAAATTATAATTCACCCCTCCACTTT. Translation gives CASSLGLGNYNSPLHF.

J is TRBJ1-5 and V is TRBV7-9, with D maybe TRBD1 (6 bases). CDR3 length: 14 residues. Germline V gene data show CDR1 as SEHNR and CDR2 as FQNEAQ (reference sequence). Deletions cut 5 bases from V and 1 base from J, with 9 bases between. CDR3 amino acids: CASSPTGSNQPQHF. The CDR3 DNA reads as TGTGCCAGCAGCCCGACAGGAAGCAATCAGCCCCAGCATTTT.

CDR3 nucleotide sequence: TGTGCCAGCAGTAACCAAGGGGGGGCGCTCGAGGAAAAACTGTTTTTT. Amino acid sequence: CASSNQGGALEEKLFF. The chain joins TRBV28 to TRBJ1-4, with a weak D call TRBD1 (6 bases). Trimming left V 5 bases short and J 8 bases short, with 21 bases between. Germline V gives CDR1 MDHEN, CDR2 SYDVKM. The CDR3 covers 16 residues.

Here the CDR3 DNA reads TGCGCCAGCAGCCAAGGCAGGGGAGGCACTGAAGCTTTCTTT. Translating it yields CASSQGRGGTEAFF. The chain carries TRBV4-3 and TRBJ1-1; D is perhaps TRBD1 (6 bases). The CDR3 runs 14 residues. Germline-derived CDR1 and CDR2 are LGHNA and YSLEER. V lost 1 base, J lost 4 bases, and 10 bases lay in between.

Written as DNA, the CDR3 is TGTGCCTCCAGACGAGAGGCTGGCAATCAGCCCCAGCATTTT. Protein: CASRREAGNQPQHF. The V call is TRBV27, the J call TRBJ1-5; no clear D gene. The germline V and J ends were trimmed by 11 bases and 2 bases, with 16 bases remaining between them. The CDR3 is 14 residues long. From germline, CDR1 is MNHEY and CDR2 SMNVEV (reference sequence).

The chain uses TRBV15 and TRBJ2-2; D possibly uses TRBD1 or TRBD2 (5 bases each). The CDR3 totals 13 residues. Germline loops: CDR1 LNHNV, CDR2 YYDKDF (reference sequence). V lost 8 bases and J 0 bases, leaving 7 bases between the germline ends. The CDR3 spells CATGGTNTGELFF. Written as DNA, the CDR3 is TGTGCCACCGGGGGTACGAACACCGGGGAGCTGTTTTTT.

The chain joins TRBV6-5 to TRBJ1-2, with 7 bases that match TRBD1. With V trimmed by 7 bases and J by 4 bases, 9 bases remained unmatched. Germline CDR1 and CDR2: MNHEY and SVGAGI. The CDR3 length is 14 residues. CDR3 DNA: TGTGCCAGCACCCCGGGACAGAGAACCTATGGCTACACCTTC. This codes for CASTPGQRTYGYTF.

This rearrangement joins TRBV5-1 to TRBJ1-3, with D tentatively TRBD1 (6 bases). V lost 4 bases and J 0 bases, leaving 14 bases between the germline ends. The CDR3 totals 16 residues. The germline V gene encodes CDR1 SGHRS and CDR2 YFSETQ. CDR3 DNA sequence: TGCGCCAGCAGCCCGGAGGGGGTGTACTCTGGAAACACCATATATTTT. Its protein is CASSPEGVYSGNTIYF. Looking up the rest from reference TRBV5-1 and TRBJ1-3 gives the full variable domain: KAGVTQTPRYLIKTRGQQVTLSCSPISGHRSVSWYQQTPGQGLQFLFEYFSETQRNKGNFPGRFSGRQFSNSRSEMNVSTLELGDSALYLCASSPEGVYSGNTIYFGEGSWLTVV.

V is TRBV6-5 and J is TRBJ2-7; no clear D gene. The germline gives CDR1 MNHEY, CDR2 SVGAGI. Deletions cut 1 base from V and 0 bases from J, with 13 bases between. The CDR3 runs to 16 residues. CDR3 amino acids: CASSYFGGSSSYEQYF. In DNA, the CDR3 is TGTGCCAGCAGTTACTTTGGTGGATCCAGCTCCTACGAGCAGTACTTC.

This chain links TRBV7-9 with TRBJ1-5; the D is unclear. CDR1 and CDR2 from the germline V gene are SEHNR and FQNEAQ (reference sequence). CDR3 length: 13 residues. Trimming shortened V by 0 bases and J by 4 bases, and 4 bases separated the two germline ends. The DNA for the CDR3 is TGTGCCAGCAGCTTAGCGGATAATCAGCCCCAGCATTTT. This translates into CASSLADNQPQHF.

The V call is TRBV6-2 or TRBV6-3, the J call TRBJ1-2, with no clear D. V was shortened by 6 bases and J by 2 bases, with 7 bases between the two germline ends. The CDR3 consists of 12 residues. CDR1 MNHEY and CDR2 SVGEGT come from the germline V gene. Here the CDR3 reads CASSFQNYGYTF. The CDR3 bases are TGTGCCAGCAGCTTTCAGAACTATGGCTACACCTTC.

This sequence joins TRBV27 and TRBJ1-1, with 8 bases matching TRBD1. The CDR3 spans 14 residues. After removal of 5 bases from V and 4 bases from J, the junction contained 6 bases not matched to a gene. Germline loops: CDR1 MNHEY, CDR2 SMNVEV (reference sequence). The CDR3, as DNA: TGTGCCAGCAGTCTCGACAGGGGTGGCACTGAAGCTTTCTTT. This sequence encodes CASSLDRGGTEAFF.

V is TRBV5-1 and J is TRBJ2-7; 8 nucleotides line up with TRBD1. This CDR3 is built from 13 residues. V lost 3 bases, J lost 3 bases, and 2 bases stayed unmatched. Germline V gene data show CDR1 as SGHRS and CDR2 as YFSETQ. Here the CDR3 reads CASSSGTGYEQYF. The CDR3 nucleotides are TGCGCCAGCAGCTCCGGGACAGGCTACGAGCAGTACTTC.

This chain connects TRBV19 to TRBJ1-1; 10 positions match TRBD1. Losses at the gene ends were 4 bases for V and 0 bases for J; bases not matched to a gene: 5. The CDR3 is made up of 16 amino acids. Per the germline V gene, CDR1 is LNHDA and CDR2 is SQIVND (reference sequence). CDR3 protein: CASSTGQGGMNTEAFF. The CDR3 DNA sequence: TGTGCCAGTAGTACCGGACAGGGGGGGATGAACACTGAAGCTTTCTTT.

V gene TRBV5-1 combines with J gene TRBJ1-2; D gene unclear. This CDR3 comprises 15 residues. Trimming left V 0 bases short and J 5 bases short, with 14 bases between. Germline assignment: CDR1 SGHRS and CDR2 YFSETQ. CDR3 in DNA: TGCGCCAGCAGCTTGGCCCTCTCGGACGGGTATGGCTACACCTTC. Encoded protein: CASSLALSDGYGYTF.

This chain joins TRBV5-1 and TRBJ2-7; the D call may be TRBD1 or TRBD2 (5 bases each). Trimming left V 8 bases short and J 0 bases short, with 15 bases between. Germline V gene data show CDR1 as SGHRS and CDR2 as YFSETQ. This CDR3 contains 14 residues. The CDR3 here is CASHREGSSYEQYF. Written as DNA, the CDR3 is TGCGCCAGTCACAGAGAGGGGAGCTCCTACGAGCAGTACTTC. The entire variable domain, with the rest obtained from reference TRBV5-1 and TRBJ2-7, is as follows: KAGVTQTPRYLIKTRGQQVTLSCSPISGHRSVSWYQQTPGQGLQFLFEYFSETQRNKGNFPGRFSGRQFSNSRSEMNVSTLELGDSALYLCASHREGSSYEQYFGPGTRLTVT.

The chain combines TRBV5-4 with TRBJ2-3; a weak D match, TRBD2 (6 bases). The CDR3 has 14 residues. The V end lost 4 bases, the J end lost 5 bases, and 14 bases lay between the germline ends. In germline, CDR1 is SGHNT, CDR2 YYREEE (reference sequence). The CDR3 DNA follows: TGTGCCAGCAGCCCCCTCGGGGGTATAGATACGCAGTATTTT. It yields the protein CASSPLGGIDTQYF.